Listed below are T cell receptor beta chains from one sample, sequenced in a study of T cells after yellow fever vaccination. Using its own MiXCR run on the 5' RACE reads, TCRdb lists one record per CDR3 protein. The sample lists fewer than 450,000 distinct CDR3 sequences, roughly 8.4% seen once, with 17% in the top ten. Source: PBMCs, taken about 41 days after the first yellow fever vaccination. These receptors originate from a man younger than 30 who received the YFV17D yellow fever vaccine. Both conserved end residues are part of each CDR3. D genes are given only for firm matches. Not all rows give a size; the values are once, few, many and, for expanded clones, a class.

>few|TRBD1|TRBV7-2|TRBJ2-5
CASSPGGMETQYF
TGTGCCAGCAGCCCAGGGGGTATGGAGACCCAGTACTTC
>few|.|TRBV6-2/TRBV6-3|TRBJ2-1
CASSYIVADLYNEQFF
TGTGCCAGCAGTTACATCGTGGCGGACCTCTACAATGAGCAGTTCTTC
>many|.|TRBV7-2|TRBJ1-6
CASSAGPAGSPLHF
TGTGCCAGCAGCGCCGGCCCCGCGGGTTCACCCCTCCACTTT
>.|.|TRBV30|TRBJ2-6
CAWSTRRGSGANVLTF
TGTGCCTGGAGTACTAGGCGGGGCTCTGGGGCCAACGTCCTGACTTTC
>few|TRBD2|TRBV20-1|TRBJ2-5
CSANQIGTTQETQYF
TGCAGTGCCAACCAGATCGGGACTACTCAAGAGACCCAGTACTTC
>.|.|TRBV20-1|TRBJ1-1
CSAQVPGRTEAFF
TGCAGTGCCCAAGTCCCTGGGAGGACTGAAGCTTTCTTT
>few|.|TRBV4-3|TRBJ2-2
CASSQGIPGELFF
TGCGCCAGCAGCCAAGGAATCCCCGGGGAGCTGTTTTTT
>.|.|TRBV4-3|TRBJ2-3
CASSQEASSTDTQYF
TGCGCCAGCAGCCAAGAAGCCAGTAGCACAGATACGCAGTATTTT
>.|.|TRBV10-3|TRBJ2-5
CAISVPGEEETQYF
TGTGCCATCAGTGTCCCGGGAGAAGAAGAGACCCAGTACTTC
>many|TRBD2|TRBV7-2|TRBJ2-4
CASSLPSGGSYIQYF
TGTGCCAGCAGCTTACCTAGCGGGGGTTCATACATTCAGTACTTC
>few|TRBD1|TRBV7-9|TRBJ2-2
CASSFQGAPGELFF
TGTGCCAGCAGCTTTCAGGGGGCGCCCGGGGAGCTGTTTTTT
>few|.|TRBV7-9|TRBJ1-4
CASSSGLGDDEKLFF
TGTGCCAGCAGCTCAGGGCTCGGGGATGATGAAAAACTGTTTTTT
>many|TRBD1|TRBV7-7|TRBJ1-1
CASSVDRGTEAFF
TGTGCCAGCAGCGTGGACAGGGGCACTGAAGCTTTCTTT
>.|.|TRBV6-5|TRBJ1-3
CATKTPGNVGNTIYF
TGTGCCACCAAAACCCCGGGGAACGTCGGGAACACCATATATTTT
>few|.|TRBV2|TRBJ2-5
CASSIYGLKETQYF
TGTGCCAGCAGTATCTATGGATTAAAAGAGACCCAGTACTTC
>.|.|TRBV24-1|TRBJ2-5
CATSDDRYQETQYF
TGTGCCACCAGTGATGACAGGTACCAAGAGACCCAGTACTTC
>.|.|TRBV20-1|TRBJ1-2
CSVGSNYGYTF
TGCAGTGTGGGCAGCAACTATGGCTACACCTTC
>.|.|TRBV6-6|TRBJ1-2
CASKRQTNYGYTF
TGTGCCAGCAAAAGGCAGACTAACTATGGCTACACCTTC
>few|.|TRBV24-1|TRBJ2-2
CATSVDSTGELFF
TGTGCCACCAGTGTTGACAGCACCGGGGAGCTGTTTTTT
>few|TRBD2|TRBV7-8|TRBJ2-1
CASSLAPGGDSYNEQFF
TGTGCCAGCAGCTTAGCCCCGGGGGGAGATTCCTACAATGAGCAGTTCTTC
>.|.|TRBV20-1|TRBJ2-7
CSARVSLTSSYEQYF
TGCAGTGCTAGGGTTTCGTTGACTAGCTCCTACGAGCAGTACTTC
>.|.|TRBV20-1|TRBJ2-3
CSAADEGGSTDTQYF
TGCAGTGCCGCCGACGAGGGGGGAAGCACAGATACGCAGTATTTT